This note documents a single TCR beta chain sequence. Its antigen is unknown. Researchers ran the PCR with 60 Vbeta and 13 Jbeta primers. Clones were sequenced by immunoSEQ multiplex PCR, and TCRdb holds only the in-frame ones, with some missing. The sample lists approximately 170,000 clones, around three quarters seen once, with about 1.4% in the top ten. This record comes from a study of cytomegalovirus exposure and HLA in healthy donors. Study-level findings and limits: Later on, analysis showed that most CMV-associated TCR beta chains appeared to be HLA-restricted. The investigators catalogued 150 or so TCR beta chains as cytomegalovirus-associated.

Sequencing used PBMCs. The receptor was isolated from a man aged 40-49 years in good health and CMV-seronegative.

The CDR3 reads CASSPLPEQAANYGYTF. CDR3 in DNA: TGTGCCAGCAGTCCCTTACCCGAACAGGCCGCTAACTATGGCTACACCTTC. The rearrangement joins TRBV2 to TRBJ1-2, with D possibly TRBD1 on 5 matching bases. CDR1 is SNHLY, CDR2 FYNNEI, per germline. The CDR3 spans 17 residues. The ends were cut back, 5 bases at V and 0 bases at J, with 19 bases in the middle.